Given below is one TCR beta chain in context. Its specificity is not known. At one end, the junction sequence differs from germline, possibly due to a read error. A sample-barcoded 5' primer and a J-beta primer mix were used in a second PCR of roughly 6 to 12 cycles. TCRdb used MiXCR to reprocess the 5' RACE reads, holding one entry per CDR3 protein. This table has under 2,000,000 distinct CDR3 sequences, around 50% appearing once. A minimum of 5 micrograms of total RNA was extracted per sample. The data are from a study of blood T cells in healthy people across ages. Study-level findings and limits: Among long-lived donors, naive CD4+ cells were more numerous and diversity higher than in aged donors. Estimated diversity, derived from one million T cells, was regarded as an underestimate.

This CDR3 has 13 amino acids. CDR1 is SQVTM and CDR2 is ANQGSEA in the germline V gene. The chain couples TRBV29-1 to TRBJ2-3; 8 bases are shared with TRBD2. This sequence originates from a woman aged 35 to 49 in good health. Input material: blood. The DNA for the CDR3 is TGCAGCGTTGAACGGACTAGCACAGGTACGCAGTATTTT. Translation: CSVERTSTGTQYF.